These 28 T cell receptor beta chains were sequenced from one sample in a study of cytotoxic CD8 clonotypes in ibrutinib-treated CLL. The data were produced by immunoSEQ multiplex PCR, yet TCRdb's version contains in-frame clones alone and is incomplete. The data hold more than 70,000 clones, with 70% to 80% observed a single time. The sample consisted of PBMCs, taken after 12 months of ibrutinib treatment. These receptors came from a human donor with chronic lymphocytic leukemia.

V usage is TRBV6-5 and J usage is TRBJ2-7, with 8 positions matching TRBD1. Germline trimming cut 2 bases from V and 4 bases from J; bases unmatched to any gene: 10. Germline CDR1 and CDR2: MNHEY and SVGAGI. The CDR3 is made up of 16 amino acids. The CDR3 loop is CASSYPRGRTGYEQYF. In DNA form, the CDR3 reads TGTGCCAGCAGTTACCCGCGAGGGAGGACAGGGTACGAGCAGTACTTC.

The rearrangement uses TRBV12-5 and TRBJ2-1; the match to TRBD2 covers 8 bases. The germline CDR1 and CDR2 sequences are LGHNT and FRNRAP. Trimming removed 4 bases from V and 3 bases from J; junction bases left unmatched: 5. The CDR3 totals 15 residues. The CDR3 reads CASGSGLDGYNEQFF. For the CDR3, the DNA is TGTGCTAGTGGTTCGGGACTAGACGGCTACAATGAGCAGTTCTTC.

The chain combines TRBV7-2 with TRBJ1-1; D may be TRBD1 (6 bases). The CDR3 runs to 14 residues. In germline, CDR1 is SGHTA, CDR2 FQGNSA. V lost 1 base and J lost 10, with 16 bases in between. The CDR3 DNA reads TGTGCCAGCAGCTTAGGCGGCTACAGGGTCGGAGCTTTCTTT. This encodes CASSLGGYRVGAFF.

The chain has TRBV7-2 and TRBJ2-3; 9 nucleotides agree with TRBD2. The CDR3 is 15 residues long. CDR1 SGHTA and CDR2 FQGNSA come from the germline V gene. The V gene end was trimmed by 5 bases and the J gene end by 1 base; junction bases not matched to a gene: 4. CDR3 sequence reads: CASSTRLAGTDTQYF. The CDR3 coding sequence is TGTGCCAGCAGCACCCGACTAGCGGGCACAGATACGCAGTATTTT.

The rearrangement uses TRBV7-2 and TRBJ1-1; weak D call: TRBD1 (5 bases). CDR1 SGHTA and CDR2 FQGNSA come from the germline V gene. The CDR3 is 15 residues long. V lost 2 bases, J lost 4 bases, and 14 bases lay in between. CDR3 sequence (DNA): TGTGCCAGCAGCTTATGGGAGGGGCCCGGCACTGAAGCTTTCTTT. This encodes CASSLWEGPGTEAFF.

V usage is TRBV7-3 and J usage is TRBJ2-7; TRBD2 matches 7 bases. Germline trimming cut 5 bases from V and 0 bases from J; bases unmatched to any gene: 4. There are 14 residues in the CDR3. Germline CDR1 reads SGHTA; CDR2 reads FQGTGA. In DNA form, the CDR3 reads TGTGCCAGCAGCCCGGGGGGACGCTCCTACGAGCAGTACTTC. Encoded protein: CASSPGGRSYEQYF.

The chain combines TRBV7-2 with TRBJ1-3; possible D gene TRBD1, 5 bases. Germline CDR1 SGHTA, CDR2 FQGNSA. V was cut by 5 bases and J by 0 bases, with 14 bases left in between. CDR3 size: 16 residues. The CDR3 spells CASSLTREYSGNTIYF. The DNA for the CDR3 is TGTGCCAGCAGCCTGACCAGGGAGTACTCTGGAAACACCATATATTTT.

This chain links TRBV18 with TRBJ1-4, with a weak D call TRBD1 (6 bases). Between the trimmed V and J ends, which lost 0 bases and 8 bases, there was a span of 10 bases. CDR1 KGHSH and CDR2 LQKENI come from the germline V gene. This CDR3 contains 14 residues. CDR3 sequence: CASSPPWGREKLFF. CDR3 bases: TGTGCCAGCTCACCACCGTGGGGGCGGGAAAAACTGTTTTTT. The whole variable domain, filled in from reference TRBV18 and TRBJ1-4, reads NAGVMQNPRHLVRRRGQEARLRCSPMKGHSHVYWYRQLPEEGLKFMVYLQKENIIDESGMPKERFSAEFPKEGPSILRIQQVVRGDSAAYFCASSPPWGREKLFFGSGTQLSVL.

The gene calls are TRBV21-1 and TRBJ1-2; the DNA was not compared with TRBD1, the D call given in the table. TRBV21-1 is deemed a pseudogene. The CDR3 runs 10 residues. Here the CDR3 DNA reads TGTGCCAGCGGGCTTGATGGCTACACCTTC. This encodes CASGLDGYTF.

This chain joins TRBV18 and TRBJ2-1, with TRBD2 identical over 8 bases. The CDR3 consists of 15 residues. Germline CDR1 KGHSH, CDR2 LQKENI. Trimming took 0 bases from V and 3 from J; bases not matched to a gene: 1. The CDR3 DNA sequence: TGTGCCAGCTCACCACCTAGCGGGAACTACAATGAGCAGTTCTTC. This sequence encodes CASSPPSGNYNEQFF.

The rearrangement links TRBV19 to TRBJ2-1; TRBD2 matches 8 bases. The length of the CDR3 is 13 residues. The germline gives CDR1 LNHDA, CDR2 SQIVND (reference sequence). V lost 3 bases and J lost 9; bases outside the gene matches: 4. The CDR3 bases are TGTGCCAGTAGTATTCCAGCGGGAGCTGAGCAGTTCTTC. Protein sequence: CASSIPAGAEQFF.

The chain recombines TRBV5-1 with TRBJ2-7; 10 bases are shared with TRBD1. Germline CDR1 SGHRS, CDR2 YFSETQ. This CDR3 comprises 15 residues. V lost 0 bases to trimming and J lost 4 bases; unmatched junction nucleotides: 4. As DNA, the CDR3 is TGCGCCAGCAGCTTGGTGACAGGGGGCGCTTACGAGCAGTACTTC. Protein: CASSLVTGGAYEQYF.

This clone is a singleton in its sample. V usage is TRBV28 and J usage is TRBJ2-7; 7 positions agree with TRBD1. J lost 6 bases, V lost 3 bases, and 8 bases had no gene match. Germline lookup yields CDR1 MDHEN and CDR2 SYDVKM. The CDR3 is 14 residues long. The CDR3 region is CASSFSGGTLEQYF. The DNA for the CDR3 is TGTGCCAGCAGTTTTTCAGGGGGTACCCTCGAGCAGTACTTC.

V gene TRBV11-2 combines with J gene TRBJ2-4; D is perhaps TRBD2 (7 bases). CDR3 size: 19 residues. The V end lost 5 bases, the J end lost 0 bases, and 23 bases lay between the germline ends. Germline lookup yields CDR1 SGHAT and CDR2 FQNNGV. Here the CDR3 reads CASSQPGTRGALAKNIQYF. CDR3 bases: TGTGCCAGCAGCCAACCCGGGACCCGGGGGGCTCTAGCCAAAAACATTCAGTACTTC.

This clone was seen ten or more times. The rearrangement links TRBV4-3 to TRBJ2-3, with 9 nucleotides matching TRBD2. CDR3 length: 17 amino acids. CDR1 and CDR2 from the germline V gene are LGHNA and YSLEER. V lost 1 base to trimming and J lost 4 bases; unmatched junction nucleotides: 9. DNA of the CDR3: TGCGCCAGCAGCCAAGTCTTTAGCGGGGGTGGGGCAGATACGCAGTATTTT. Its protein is CASSQVFSGGGADTQYF.

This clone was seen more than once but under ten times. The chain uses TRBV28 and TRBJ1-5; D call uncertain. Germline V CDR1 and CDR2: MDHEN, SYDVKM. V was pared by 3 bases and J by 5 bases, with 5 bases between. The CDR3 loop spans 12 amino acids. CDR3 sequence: CASSFSDQPQHF. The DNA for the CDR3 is TGTGCCAGCAGTTTTTCCGATCAGCCCCAGCATTTT. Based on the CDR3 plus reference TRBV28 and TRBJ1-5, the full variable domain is DVKVTQSSRYLVKRTGEKVFLECVQDMDHENMFWYRQDPGLGLRLIYFSYDVKMKEKGDIPEGYSVSREKKERFSLILESASTNQTSMYLCASSFSDQPQHFGDGTRLSIL.

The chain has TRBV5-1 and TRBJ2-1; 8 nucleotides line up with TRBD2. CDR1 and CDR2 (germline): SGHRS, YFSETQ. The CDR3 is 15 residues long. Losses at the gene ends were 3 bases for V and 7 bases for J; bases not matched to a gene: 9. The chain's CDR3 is CASSSGTSGGNEQFF. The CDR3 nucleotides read TGCGCCAGCAGCTCCGGGACTAGTGGGGGGAATGAGCAGTTCTTC.

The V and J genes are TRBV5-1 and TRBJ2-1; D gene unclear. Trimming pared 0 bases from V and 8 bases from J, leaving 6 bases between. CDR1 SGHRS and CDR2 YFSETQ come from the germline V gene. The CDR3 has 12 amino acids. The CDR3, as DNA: TGCGCCAGCAGCTTGGTGGGTCATGAGCAGTTCTTC. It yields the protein CASSLVGHEQFF. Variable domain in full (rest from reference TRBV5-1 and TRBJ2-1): KAGVTQTPRYLIKTRGQQVTLSCSPISGHRSVSWYQQTPGQGLQFLFEYFSETQRNKGNFPGRFSGRQFSNSRSEMNVSTLELGDSALYLCASSLVGHEQFFGPGTRLTVL.

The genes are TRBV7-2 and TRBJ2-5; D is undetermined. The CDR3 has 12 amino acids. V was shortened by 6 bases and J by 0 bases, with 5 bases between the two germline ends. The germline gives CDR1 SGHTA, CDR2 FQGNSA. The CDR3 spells CASRSYQETQYF. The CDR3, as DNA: TGTGCCAGCAGGTCGTACCAAGAGACCCAGTACTTC.

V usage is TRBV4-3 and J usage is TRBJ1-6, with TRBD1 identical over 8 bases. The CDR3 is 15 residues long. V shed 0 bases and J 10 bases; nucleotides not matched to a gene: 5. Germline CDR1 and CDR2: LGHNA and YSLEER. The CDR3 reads CASSQEGQGLSPLHF. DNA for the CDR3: TGCGCCAGCAGCCAAGAAGGACAGGGATTATCACCCCTCCACTTT.

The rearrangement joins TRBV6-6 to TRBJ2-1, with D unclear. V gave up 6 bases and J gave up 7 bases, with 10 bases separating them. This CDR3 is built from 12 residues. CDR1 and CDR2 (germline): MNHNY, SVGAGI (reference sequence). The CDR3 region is CASSLSENEQFF. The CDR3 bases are TGTGCCAGCAGCCTGAGCGAGAATGAGCAGTTCTTC.

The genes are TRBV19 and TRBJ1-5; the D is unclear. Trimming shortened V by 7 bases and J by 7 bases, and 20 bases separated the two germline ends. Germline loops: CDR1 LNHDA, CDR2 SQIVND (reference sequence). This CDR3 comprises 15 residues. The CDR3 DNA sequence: TGTGCCAGTACCCAAAAGCCGGGGAAAGGACAGCCCCAGCATTTT. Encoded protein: CASTQKPGKGQPQHF.

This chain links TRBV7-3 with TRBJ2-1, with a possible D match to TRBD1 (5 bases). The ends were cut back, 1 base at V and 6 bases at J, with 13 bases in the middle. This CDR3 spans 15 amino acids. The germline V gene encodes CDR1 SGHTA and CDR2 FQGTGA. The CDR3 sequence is CASSLRGGAANEQFF. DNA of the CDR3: TGTGCCAGCAGCTTAAGGGGTGGGGCGGCCAATGAGCAGTTCTTC.

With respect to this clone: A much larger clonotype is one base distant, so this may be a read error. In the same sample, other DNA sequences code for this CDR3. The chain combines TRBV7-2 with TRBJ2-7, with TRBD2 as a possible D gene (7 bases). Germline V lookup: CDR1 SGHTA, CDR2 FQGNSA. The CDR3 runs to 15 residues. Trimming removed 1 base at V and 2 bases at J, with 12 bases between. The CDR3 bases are TGTGCCAGCAGCTTAGGGGGGGGGCCCCCCTACGAGCAGTACTTC. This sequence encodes CASSLGGGPPYEQYF.

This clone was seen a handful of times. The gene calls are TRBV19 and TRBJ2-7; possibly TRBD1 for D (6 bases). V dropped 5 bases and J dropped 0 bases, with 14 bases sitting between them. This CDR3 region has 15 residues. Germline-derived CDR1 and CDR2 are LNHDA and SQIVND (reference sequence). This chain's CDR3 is CASSSGHESSYEQYF. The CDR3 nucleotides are TGTGCCAGTAGTTCGGGACACGAGAGCTCCTACGAGCAGTACTTC.

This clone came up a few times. The CDR3 sequence is CASSLGQAGANEQYF. The CDR3 bases are TGCGCCAGCAGCTTGGGTCAAGCGGGGGCCAACGAGCAGTACTTC. The V gene is TRBV5-1, the J gene TRBJ2-7, with 8 bases lining up with TRBD2. Germline V lookup: CDR1 SGHRS, CDR2 YFSETQ. This CDR3 has 15 residues. V was clipped by 0 bases and J by 5 bases; unmatched bases: 7.

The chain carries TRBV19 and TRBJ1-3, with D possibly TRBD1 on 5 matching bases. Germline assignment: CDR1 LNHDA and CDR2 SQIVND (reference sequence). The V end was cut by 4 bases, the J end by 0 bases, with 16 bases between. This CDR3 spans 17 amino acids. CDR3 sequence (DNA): TGTGCCAGTAGTACCACGGCGGGGGGTTCCTCTGGAAACACCATATATTTT. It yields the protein CASSTTAGGSSGNTIYF.

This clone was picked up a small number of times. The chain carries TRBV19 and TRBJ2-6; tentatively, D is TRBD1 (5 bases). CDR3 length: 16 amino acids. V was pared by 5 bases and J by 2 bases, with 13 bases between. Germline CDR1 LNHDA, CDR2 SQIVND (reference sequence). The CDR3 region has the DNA TGTGCCAGTAGTTCCCCTGGGGCCCCTGGGGCCAACGTCCTGACTTTC. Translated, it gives CASSSPGAPGANVLTF.